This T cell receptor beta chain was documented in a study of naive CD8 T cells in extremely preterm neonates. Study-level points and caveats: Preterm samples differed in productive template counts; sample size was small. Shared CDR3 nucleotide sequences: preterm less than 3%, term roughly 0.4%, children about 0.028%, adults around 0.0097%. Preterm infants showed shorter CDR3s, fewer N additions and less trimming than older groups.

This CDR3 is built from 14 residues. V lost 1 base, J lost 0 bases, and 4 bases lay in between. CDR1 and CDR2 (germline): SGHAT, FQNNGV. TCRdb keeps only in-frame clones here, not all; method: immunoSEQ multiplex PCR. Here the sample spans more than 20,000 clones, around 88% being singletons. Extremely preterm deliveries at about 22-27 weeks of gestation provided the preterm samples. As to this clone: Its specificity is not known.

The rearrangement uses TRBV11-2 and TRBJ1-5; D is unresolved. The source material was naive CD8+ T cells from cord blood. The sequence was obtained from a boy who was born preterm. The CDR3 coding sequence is TGTGCCAGCAGCTTAGCTTTTAGCAATCAGCCCCAGCATTTT. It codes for CASSLAFSNQPQHF.